These 17 T cell receptor beta chains were sequenced from one sample in a study of blood T cell repertoires in COVID-19. Profiling relied on immunoSEQ multiplex PCR, and the TCRdb table lists in-frame clones only, not all of them. The sample has more than 50,000 clones, over 75% seen once. The sample taken for sequencing was peripheral blood. The receptors originated from a human donor with active COVID-19. The donor label of this sample is uncertain.

The J gene is TRBJ1-2, the V gene TRBV6-1; TRBD1 matches 9 bases. Germline V gene sequence: CDR1 MNHNS, CDR2 SASEGT. The CDR3 runs 14 residues. The ends lost 3 bases at V and 4 bases at J; junction bases unmatched: 3. The DNA of the CDR3 is TGTGCCAGCAGTGAGGGACAGGGCTCCTATGGCTACACCTTC. It translates to CASSEGQGSYGYTF.

V usage is TRBV3-1 (or the pseudogene TRBV3-2) and J usage is TRBJ2-7, with a possible D match to TRBD2 (6 bases). Germline CDR1 LGHDT, CDR2 YNNKEL (reference sequence). With 4 bases removed from V and 2 bases from J, the gap between germline ends came to 12 bases. The CDR3 runs to 14 residues. The CDR3 DNA is TGTGCCAGCAGCCTCACTTCGGGAGCCTACGAGCAGTACTTC. Protein sequence: CASSLTSGAYEQYF.

The gene calls are TRBV18 and TRBJ2-5; D ambiguous. The CDR3 contains 13 residues. CDR1 is KGHSH and CDR2 is LQKENI in the germline V gene. Trimming took 3 bases from V and 3 from J, leaving 8 bases between them. The CDR3: CASSPIEEETQYF. The CDR3 nucleotides are TGTGCCAGCTCACCGATTGAGGAAGAGACCCAGTACTTC.

The J gene is TRBJ1-4, the V gene TRBV30, with 7 bases aligning to TRBD1. Germline V gene sequence: CDR1 GTSNPN, CDR2 SVGIG (reference sequence). The CDR3 is made up of 14 amino acids. V dropped 0 bases and J dropped 7; count of bases not matched to a gene: 5. The CDR3 sequence is CAWSVGRGPEKLFF. CDR3 nucleotide sequence: TGTGCCTGGAGTGTTGGTAGGGGGCCTGAAAAACTGTTTTTT. The full variable domain, rest sourced from reference TRBV30 and TRBJ1-4, is SQTIHQWPATLVQPVGSPLSLECTVEGTSNPNLYWYRQAAGRGLQLLFYSVGIGQISSEVPQNLSASRPQDRQFILSSKKLLLSDSGFYLCAWSVGRGPEKLFFGSGTQLSVL.

The chain links TRBV18 to TRBJ1-6; D gene ambiguous. Per the germline V gene, CDR1 is KGHSH and CDR2 is LQKENI. This CDR3 is built from 13 residues. Trimming removed 2 bases at V and 7 bases at J, with 6 bases between. The CDR3 loop reads CASSPGLNSPLHF. DNA of the CDR3: TGTGCCAGCTCACCAGGGCTAAATTCACCCCTCCACTTT.

The V call is TRBV27, the J call TRBJ2-1, with D tentatively TRBD1 (6 bases). Germline CDR1 is MNHEY and CDR2 is SMNVEV (reference sequence). The CDR3 runs 14 residues. V was shortened by 5 bases and J by 6 bases, with 14 bases between the two germline ends. The CDR3 sequence: CASSPRQDGNEQFF. The CDR3 bases are TGTGCCAGCAGTCCGAGACAGGACGGCAATGAGCAGTTCTTC.

V usage is TRBV6-6 and J usage is TRBJ2-5; TRBD2 matches 13 bases. The CDR3 totals 14 residues. From germline, CDR1 is MNHNY and CDR2 SVGAGI (reference sequence). J gave up 4 bases and V 4 bases, and 0 bases lay outside the gene matches. The CDR3 sequence is CASSWTSGGETQYF. The CDR3 DNA follows: TGTGCCAGCAGTTGGACTAGCGGGGGAGAGACCCAGTACTTC.

V usage is TRBV12-3 or TRBV12-4 and J usage is TRBJ1-2; TRBD1 is a possible D gene (6 bases). V lost 5 bases, J lost 6 bases, and 7 bases lay in between. The CDR3 sequence is 11 residues long. The CDR3 region has the DNA TGTGCCAGCAGTCAGGGGAATGGCTACACCTTC. Protein sequence: CASSQGNGYTF.

The gene calls are TRBV4-2 and TRBJ2-1, with 8 bases identical to TRBD2. V lost 6 bases, J lost 2 bases, and 9 bases stayed unmatched. Germline loops: CDR1 LGHNA, CDR2 YNFKEQ. The CDR3 has 16 residues. CDR3 region: CASREAVGRAYNEQFF. The CDR3 nucleotides are TGTGCCAGCAGAGAAGCGGTCGGGAGGGCCTACAATGAGCAGTTCTTC.

CDR3 DNA sequence: TGTGCCAGCAGCTCGTATCCGGGACAGGGATATGGCTACACCTTC. Its translation: CASSSYPGQGYGYTF. This chain joins TRBV7-2 and TRBJ1-2; 9 nucleotides match TRBD1. The germline gives CDR1 SGHTA, CDR2 FQGNSA. With V trimmed by 4 bases and J by 5 bases, 8 bases remained unmatched. The CDR3 is 15 residues long.

This clone was seen only once. Additional DNA sequences in this sample encode the identical CDR3. The chain combines TRBV2 with TRBJ2-1; D is unresolved. The CDR3 length is 12 residues. With 3 bases removed from V and 3 bases from J, the gap between germline ends came to 3 bases. Germline V CDR1 and CDR2: SNHLY, FYNNEI. The CDR3 coding sequence is TGTGCCAGCAGTGACAGCTACAATGAGCAGTTCTTC. Protein: CASSDSYNEQFF.

The chain combines TRBV5-1 with TRBJ2-7, with D perhaps TRBD2 (5 bases). Trimming removed 0 bases at V and 6 bases at J, with 13 bases between. Germline V gives CDR1 SGHRS, CDR2 YFSETQ. This CDR3 is built from 14 residues. The CDR3 spells CASSLAPGLLEQYV. In DNA form, the CDR3 reads TGCGCCAGCAGCTTGGCCCCGGGATTACTCGAGCAGTACGTC.

The chain joins TRBV13 to TRBJ2-5; TRBD2 is a possible D gene (6 bases). Trimming stripped 2 bases from V and 5 bases from J, with 15 bases between. Germline loops: CDR1 PRHDT, CDR2 FYEKMQ (reference sequence). The CDR3 loop spans 15 amino acids. The CDR3: CASSLSGPLGETQYF. CDR3 nucleotide sequence: TGTGCCAGCAGCTTAAGCGGGCCCCTCGGGGAGACCCAGTACTTC.

CDR3 in DNA: TGTGCCAGCAGCCGGACTAGCGGGACCACCGGGGAGCTGTTTTTT. It encodes CASSRTSGTTGELFF. The chain couples TRBV14 to TRBJ2-2, with 12 bases identical to TRBD2. CDR1 and CDR2 (germline): SGHDN, FVKESK. With V trimmed by 4 bases and J by 4 bases, 1 base remained unmatched. The CDR3 length is 15 residues.

The V gene is TRBV4-1, the J gene TRBJ2-1; D gene ambiguous. Between the trimmed V and J ends, which lost 0 bases and 0 bases, there was a span of 12 bases. CDR3 length: 17 amino acids. CDR1 MGHRA and CDR2 YSYEKL come from the germline V gene. The chain's CDR3 is CASSQEGRLSSYNEQFF. The CDR3 DNA is TGCGCCAGCAGCCAAGAAGGCCGACTGAGCTCCTACAATGAGCAGTTCTTC.

The J gene is TRBJ1-3, the V gene TRBV5-1; tentatively, D is TRBD1 (5 bases). The V gene's germline CDR1 is SGHRS and CDR2 YFSETQ. V was pared by 0 bases and J by 4 bases, with 8 bases between. This CDR3 has 14 residues. The DNA for the CDR3 is TGCGCCAGCAGCTTGGCAGGGCAAGGAAACACCATATATTTT. Protein sequence: CASSLAGQGNTIYF. The full variable domain, rest sourced from reference TRBV5-1 and TRBJ1-3, is KAGVTQTPRYLIKTRGQQVTLSCSPISGHRSVSWYQQTPGQGLQFLFEYFSETQRNKGNFPGRFSGRQFSNSRSEMNVSTLELGDSALYLCASSLAGQGNTIYFGEGSWLTVV.

The CDR3 bases are TGTGCCAGCAGCCCCCCCTTGGGGGGCACTGAAGCTTTCTTT. This sequence encodes CASSPPLGGTEAFF. The genes are TRBV11-2 and TRBJ1-1, with a possible D match to TRBD1 (5 bases). The germline CDR1 and CDR2 sequences are SGHAT and FQNNGV. The CDR3 has 14 residues. V was pared by 5 bases and J by 4 bases, with 14 bases between.